Below are 10 T cell receptor beta chains sequenced from a single sample in a study of T-cell memory formation after mild COVID-19. TCRdb called the 5' RACE reads again in MiXCR, with one record for every CDR3 protein. The repertoire consists of some 300,000 distinct CDR3 sequences, with roughly 19% occurring once and the leading ten covering around a fifth. Specimen: PBMCs or a T cell subset sorted from them (not recorded which). These receptor sequences come from a man between 18 and 35 years old who had mild COVID-19 (a few samples of this study predate the infection). Cell type and time point are not known.

The chain couples TRBV5-6 to TRBJ1-2; a weak D match, TRBD1 (5 bases). This CDR3 contains 14 residues. Trimming removed 0 bases from V and 6 bases from J, with 12 bases in between. CDR1 and CDR2 (germline): SGHDT, YYEEEE. Here the CDR3 DNA reads TGTGCCAGCAGCTTGGCCTTCAGGGTAGATGGCTACACCTTC. Translation gives CASSLAFRVDGYTF.

This clonotype was seen a few times. The CDR3 DNA is TGTGCCAGCAGCTTGGCCCGGGACCAACCGAACACTGAAGCTTTCTTT. It specifies CASSLARDQPNTEAFF. This rearrangement joins TRBV5-5 to TRBJ1-1; tentative D call: TRBD1 (5 bases). Germline V lookup: CDR1 SGHKS, CDR2 YYEKEE (reference sequence). CDR3 length: 16 amino acids. The V end lost 0 bases, the J end lost 1 base, and 13 bases lay between the germline ends.

This clonotype was counted a few times. The J gene is TRBJ2-4, the V gene TRBV2; TRBD1 matches 9 bases. V gave up 6 bases and J gave up 8 bases; unmatched junction bases: 23. Germline V lookup: CDR1 SNHLY, CDR2 FYNNEI. This CDR3 has 19 amino acids. The CDR3 coding sequence is TGTGCCAGCAGAAGACAGGGGGTTAATAAGTGGGTGCTCGGGGACATTCAGTACTTC. This codes for CASRRQGVNKWVLGDIQYF.

This clonotype was counted only a few times. This chain joins TRBV5-5 and TRBJ2-1; D unclear. The CDR3 sequence is 15 residues long. V dropped 4 bases and J dropped 4 bases, with 15 bases sitting between them. The germline V gene has CDR1 SGHKS and CDR2 YYEKEE (reference sequence). The CDR3 region is CASSPRTGGYNEQFF. As DNA, the CDR3 is TGTGCCAGCAGCCCCCGGACGGGCGGTTACAATGAGCAGTTCTTC.

For this clonotype: Given a much more abundant clone one base away, this may be a read error. V and J are TRBV4-1 and TRBJ2-7; the D is unclear. The length of the CDR3 is 13 residues. V was shortened by 1 base and J by 0 bases, with 4 bases between the two germline ends. Looked up from germline, CDR1 is MGHRA and CDR2 is YSYEKL. CDR3 coding DNA: TGCGCCAGCAGCCAAGGCCCCTCCTACGAGCAGTACTTC. It is translated as CASSQGPSYEQYF.

The rearrangement joins TRBV18 to TRBJ1-4; 8 bases match TRBD1. CDR3 length: 13 residues. Germline V gene sequence: CDR1 KGHSH, CDR2 LQKENI. Trimming took 6 bases from V and 6 from J; bases not matched to a gene: 3. Written as DNA, the CDR3 is TGTGCCAGCTCGGAACAGGGGGATGAAAAACTGTTTTTT. Protein: CASSEQGDEKLFF.

The chain joins TRBV18 to TRBJ1-2; perhaps TRBD1 as D (6 bases). The germline V gene encodes CDR1 KGHSH and CDR2 LQKENI. V was cut by 6 bases and J by 2 bases, with 19 bases left in between. The CDR3 loop spans 16 amino acids. CDR3: CASSLNGGLGNYGYTF. For the CDR3, the DNA is TGTGCCAGCTCTCTTAACGGGGGGCTGGGGAACTATGGCTACACCTTC. Complete variable domain (other parts from reference TRBV18 and TRBJ1-2): NAGVMQNPRHLVRRRGQEARLRCSPMKGHSHVYWYRQLPEEGLKFMVYLQKENIIDESGMPKERFSAEFPKEGPSILRIQQVVRGDSAAYFCASSLNGGLGNYGYTFGSGTRLTVV.

This clonotype occurred a few times. V and J are TRBV5-1 and TRBJ1-1; TRBD1 might be the D (6 bases). The CDR3 contains 15 residues. Trimming cost V 0 bases and J 4 bases, with 13 bases left between them. CDR1 is SGHRS and CDR2 is YFSETQ in the germline V gene. CDR3 residues: CASSLAQGRGTEAFF. CDR3 coding DNA: TGCGCCAGCAGCTTGGCACAGGGACGGGGCACTGAAGCTTTCTTT. The full variable domain, in which reference TRBV5-1 and TRBJ1-1 provide the parts outside the CDR3, is KAGVTQTPRYLIKTRGQQVTLSCSPISGHRSVSWYQQTPGQGLQFLFEYFSETQRNKGNFPGRFSGRQFSNSRSEMNVSTLELGDSALYLCASSLAQGRGTEAFFGQGTRLTVV.

The CDR3 is CASSPPRTGGNTGELFF. The CDR3 region has the DNA TGCGCCAGCAGTCCCCCACGGACAGGGGGGAACACCGGGGAGCTGTTTTTT. The rearrangement joins TRBV23-1 to TRBJ2-2; 10 bases line up with TRBD1. TRBV23-1 is designated an ORF whose function remains uncertain. This CDR3 is 17 amino acids long. Trimming cost V 4 bases and J 1 base; bases outside gene matches: 6.

The genes are TRBV25-1 and TRBJ1-5; TRBD1 matches 9 bases. CDR1 and CDR2 (germline): MGHDK, SYGVNS. V shed 6 bases and J 5 bases; nucleotides not matched to a gene: 14. The length of the CDR3 is 17 residues. The CDR3 bases are TGTGCCAGCAGCCGGGACAGGGCACCCCAATGCGATCAGCCCCAGCATTTT. Translation gives CASSRDRAPQCDQPQHF.